These 26 T cell receptor beta chains were sequenced from one sample in a study of Ad26.COV2.S vaccination and SARS-CoV-2 variants. Assay: immunoSEQ multiplex PCR; the TCRdb copy retains only in-frame clones and omits some. The table shows a few hundred thousand clones, with around 86% occurring only once. Treatment indicated: some 19 received Ad26.COV2.S at low or high dose, single or two shots; about 5 received placebo; per-sample allocation not given. Sampling happened 63 days after the first vaccine or placebo injection. Material: peripheral blood, obtained in a trial of Ad26.COV2.S vaccine versus placebo. These receptors were collected from a person between 18 and 59 years old who received the Ad26.COV2.S COVID-19 vaccine or a placebo.

This chain connects TRBV5-8 to TRBJ1-2; D is possibly TRBD1 (5 bases). Germline values: CDR1 SGHTS, CDR2 YDEGEE. Between the trimmed V and J ends, which lost 1 base and 8 bases, there was a span of 12 bases. The length of the CDR3 is 13 residues. CDR3 nucleotides: TGTGCCAGCAGCTTGAAGGGGCTCTACGGCTACACCTTC. Protein product: CASSLKGLYGYTF.

The rearrangement links TRBV9 to TRBJ2-3; 8 bases align to TRBD2. The CDR3 length is 17 residues. Trimming took 4 bases from V and 2 from J; bases not matched to a gene: 12. Germline V gene sequence: CDR1 SGDLS, CDR2 YYNGEE. The CDR3 here is CASSSTRGGTLTDTQYF. CDR3 coding DNA: TGTGCCAGCAGCTCTACTCGGGGGGGGACCCTCACAGATACGCAGTATTTT.

The sample holds one count of this clone. J is TRBJ2-1 and V is TRBV7-6; TRBD2 matches at 12 bases. The germline V gene has CDR1 SGHVS and CDR2 FNYEAQ. J was trimmed by 5 bases and V by 1 base; bases with no gene match: 0. The CDR3 has 15 amino acids. CDR3 residues: CASSLGTSGDNEQFF. The DNA of the CDR3 is TGTGCCAGCAGCTTAGGGACTAGCGGGGACAATGAGCAGTTCTTC.

J is TRBJ1-5 and V is TRBV7-2; TRBD1 aligns across 8 bases. Germline CDR1 SGHTA, CDR2 FQGNSA. This CDR3 has 14 amino acids. J gave up 6 bases and V 7 bases, and 8 bases lay outside the gene matches. CDR3 amino acids: CASTDQGAGQPQHF. Here the CDR3 DNA reads TGTGCCAGCACCGACCAGGGGGCTGGTCAGCCCCAGCATTTT.

The V gene is TRBV14, the J gene TRBJ1-5; a possible D gene is TRBD1 (5 bases). This CDR3 has 12 amino acids. The germline gives CDR1 SGHDN, CDR2 FVKESK. With 1 base removed from V and 9 bases from J, the gap between germline ends came to 7 bases. The DNA of the CDR3 is TGTGCCAGCAGCCAAGTGGGGGGGCCCCAGCATTTT. Its protein product is CASSQVGGPQHF.

This rearrangement joins TRBV6-5 to TRBJ2-7; D is possibly TRBD1 or TRBD2 (6 bases each). Germline CDR1 and CDR2: MNHEY and SVGAGI. The CDR3 length is 16 residues. The ends were cut back, 0 bases at V and 4 bases at J, with 16 bases in the middle. This CDR3 reads CASSYSMSGAGYEQYF. The DNA for the CDR3 is TGTGCCAGCAGTTACTCGATGTCGGGGGCAGGGTACGAGCAGTACTTC.

The genes are TRBV2 and TRBJ2-4; 8 bases are shared with TRBD2. The germline V gene has CDR1 SNHLY and CDR2 FYNNEI. V trimming: 0 bases; J trimming: 7 bases; junction bases outside the gene matches: 5. This CDR3 has 15 amino acids. The CDR3 coding sequence is TGTGCCAGCAGTGAAGCGGGGTTAGCGGGGAACATTCAGTACTTC. Translated: CASSEAGLAGNIQYF.

The chain employs TRBV11-1 and TRBJ2-3; D uncertain. The CDR3 extends over 15 amino acids. V lost 5 bases and J lost 0, with 12 bases in between. The germline CDR1 and CDR2 sequences are SGHAT and FQDESV (reference sequence). The CDR3 here is CASSIYWSSTDTQYF. The CDR3 bases are TGTGCCAGCAGCATCTACTGGAGTAGCACAGATACGCAGTATTTT.

This chain uses TRBV5-4 with TRBJ1-1; 7 bases map to TRBD1. Germline trimming cut 0 bases from V and 0 bases from J; bases unmatched to any gene: 2. CDR3 length equals 15 residues. Germline V gene lookup returns CDR1 SGHNT and CDR2 YYREEE (reference sequence). CDR3 DNA: TGTGCCAGCAGCTTGGCGGGACAGATGAACACTGAAGCTTTCTTT. Its protein product is CASSLAGQMNTEAFF.

This chain connects TRBV5-1 to TRBJ2-1; 13 bases are a match to TRBD2. V lost 5 bases and J lost 8; bases outside the gene matches: 4. CDR1 is SGHRS, CDR2 YFSETQ, per germline. This CDR3 comprises 14 residues. The CDR3 nucleotides read TGCGCCAGCAGGACCGGGACTAGCGGGGATGAGCAGTTCTTC. As protein: CASRTGTSGDEQFF.

The CDR3 sequence is CASSYTLGNEQYF. In nucleotides, the CDR3 is TGTGCCAGCAGTTACACGCTAGGTAACGAGCAGTACTTC. V is TRBV6-6 and J is TRBJ2-7, with D hard to call. The CDR3 has 13 residues. The V gene lost 2 bases and the J gene lost 5 bases, with 10 bases spanning the gap. Germline V lookup: CDR1 MNHNY, CDR2 SVGAGI (reference sequence).

This clone showed up just a few times. The CDR3 sequence: CASSYSSSGGHQPQHF. DNA for the CDR3: TGTGCCAGCAGTTACTCGTCGTCCGGGGGGCATCAGCCCCAGCATTTT. This chain links TRBV6-5 with TRBJ1-5; TRBD1 is a possible D gene (6 bases). In germline, CDR1 is MNHEY, CDR2 SVGAGI. CDR3 length: 16 residues. The V end lost 0 bases, the J end lost 5 bases, and 14 bases lay between the germline ends.

This clone was seen a few times. This chain connects TRBV10-3 to TRBJ2-7; 7 bases are a match to TRBD1. This CDR3 comprises 15 residues. V lost 4 bases, J lost 1 base, and 7 bases stayed unmatched. Germline loops: CDR1 ENHRY, CDR2 SYGVKD. The CDR3 DNA sequence: TGTGCCATCAGTGCGACAGGGCCCCTATCCTACGAGCAGTACTTC. This gives the protein CAISATGPLSYEQYF.

The rearrangement joins TRBV24-1 to TRBJ1-4; D gene uncertain. CDR3 size: 16 residues. V dropped 0 bases and J dropped 8 bases, with 15 bases sitting between them. Germline lookup yields CDR1 KGHDR and CDR2 SFDVKD. CDR3 nucleotide sequence: TGTGCCACCAGTGATTTGGGGTGCCAAGGTGGAGAAAAACTGTTTTTT. It specifies CATSDLGCQGGEKLFF.

This rearrangement joins TRBV6-5 to TRBJ1-4; possible D gene TRBD1, 6 bases. The germline V gene has CDR1 MNHEY and CDR2 SVGAGI. Between the trimmed V and J ends, which lost 8 bases and 8 bases, there was a span of 18 bases. The CDR3 is 14 residues long. The CDR3 protein is CASGRTGIQEKLFF. The CDR3 DNA reads as TGTGCCAGCGGAAGAACAGGGATTCAAGAAAAACTGTTTTTT.

V is TRBV4-2 and J is TRBJ2-3; TRBD2 matches at 12 bases. This CDR3 region has 16 residues. With V trimmed by 6 bases and J by 5 bases, 9 bases remained unmatched. Germline loops: CDR1 LGHNA, CDR2 YNFKEQ. The CDR3: CASRPLAGGPVDTQYF. CDR3 sequence (DNA): TGTGCCAGCAGACCCCTAGCGGGGGGGCCGGTAGATACGCAGTATTTT.

This chain uses TRBV9 with TRBJ2-3, with 12 positions matching TRBD2. Germline V gene data show CDR1 as SGDLS and CDR2 as YYNGEE. CDR3 size: 15 residues. J was trimmed by 5 bases and V by 6 bases; bases with no gene match: 7. The DNA of the CDR3 is TGTGCCAGCAACCGGGGGGGACTAGCGGGAGATACGCAGTATTTT. Protein: CASNRGGLAGDTQYF.

The chain employs TRBV4-1 and TRBJ2-2; maybe TRBD1 (5 bases). CDR1 is MGHRA, CDR2 YSYEKL, per germline. The CDR3 totals 16 residues. The germline V and J ends were trimmed by 1 base and 0 bases, with 9 bases remaining between them. This CDR3 reads CASSQGEQANTGELFF. CDR3 DNA sequence: TGCGCCAGCAGCCAAGGGGAACAGGCGAACACCGGGGAGCTGTTTTTT.

The rearrangement uses TRBV9 and TRBJ1-6, with D unclear. Trimming took off 1 base at V and 7 bases at J, with 9 bases between the two ends. Germline V lookup: CDR1 SGDLS, CDR2 YYNGEE. This CDR3 comprises 14 residues. CDR3 amino acids: CASSVLGLNSPLHF. Written as DNA, the CDR3 is TGTGCCAGCAGCGTATTAGGGCTGAATTCACCCCTCCACTTT.

The chain joins TRBV6-5 to TRBJ1-6; weak D call: TRBD1 (6 bases). Germline lookup yields CDR1 MNHEY and CDR2 SVGAGI. Trimming left V 8 bases short and J 7 bases short, with 12 bases between. The CDR3 covers 13 residues. CDR3 sequence: CASPGGPNSPLHF. DNA for the CDR3: TGTGCCAGCCCCGGGGGGCCAAATTCACCCCTCCACTTT.

V gene TRBV28 combines with J gene TRBJ2-1; 9 positions match TRBD1. V was pared by 2 bases and J by 9 bases, with 5 bases of the junction left unmatched. Germline V gene data show CDR1 as MDHEN and CDR2 as SYDVKM. The CDR3 is made up of 14 amino acids. DNA for the CDR3: TGTGCCAGCAGTTTACTACAGGGGGCGCGTGAGCAGTTCTTC. Protein product: CASSLLQGAREQFF.

CDR3 loop: CASSLGLAGAQGNEQFF. The CDR3 DNA follows: TGTGCCAGCAGCTTGGGTCTAGCGGGGGCCCAAGGGAATGAGCAGTTCTTC. This chain links TRBV5-4 with TRBJ2-1, with TRBD2 matching 10 bases. The CDR3 extends over 17 amino acids. V lost 0 bases to trimming and J lost 7 bases; unmatched junction nucleotides: 10. Germline V gives CDR1 SGHNT, CDR2 YYREEE (reference sequence).

This rearrangement joins TRBV19 to TRBJ1-1; D gene uncertain. Germline CDR1 LNHDA, CDR2 SQIVND (reference sequence). The CDR3 is made up of 13 amino acids. V lost 6 bases and J lost 5, with 13 bases in between. The CDR3 DNA reads TGTGCCAGTAGCCTACGCTGGGAAACTGAAGCTTTCTTT. Protein: CASSLRWETEAFF. The variable domain in full, completed from reference TRBV19 and TRBJ1-1, reads DGGITQSPKYLFRKEGQNVTLSCEQNLNHDAMYWYRQDPGQGLRLIYYSQIVNDFQKGDIAEGYSVSREKKESFPLTVTSAQKNPTAFYLCASSLRWETEAFFGQGTRLTVV.

With respect to this clone: Sequence at one end of the junction differs from germline and may be a read error. The rearrangement uses TRBV3-1 (or the pseudogene TRBV3-2) and TRBJ2-5; perhaps TRBD1 as D (6 bases). Germline V gene data show CDR1 as LGHDT and CDR2 as YNNKEL (reference sequence). The CDR3 has 18 amino acids. Here the CDR3 reads CASSLLDPLGHRQGTQYF. CDR3 bases: TGTGCCAGCAGCCTACTGGACCCCCTGGGACACCGACAAGGGACCCAGTACTTC.

The V gene is TRBV9, the J gene TRBJ2-2, with D perhaps TRBD2 (7 bases). The V end was cut by 5 bases, the J end by 6 bases, with 17 bases between. The V gene's germline CDR1 is SGDLS and CDR2 YYNGEE. This CDR3 has 15 residues. The CDR3 spells CASRTPGEGAGELFF. The CDR3 coding sequence is TGTGCCAGCAGGACACCGGGGGAGGGGGCCGGGGAGCTGTTTTTT. The full variable domain, completed using reference TRBV9 and TRBJ2-2, is DSGVTQTPKHLITATGQRVTLRCSPRSGDLSVYWYQQSLDQGLQFLIQYYNGEERAKGNILERFSAQQFPDLHSELNLSSLELGDSALYFCASRTPGEGAGELFFGEGSRLTVL.

The CDR3 spells CASSRTSGVRNEQYF. The CDR3 DNA follows: TGTGCCAGCAGCCGTACTAGCGGGGTGAGGAACGAGCAGTACTTC. V and J are TRBV11-1 and TRBJ2-7; TRBD2 agrees at 10 bases. There are 15 residues in the CDR3. Germline lookup yields CDR1 SGHAT and CDR2 FQDESV (reference sequence). The V gene end was trimmed by 5 bases and the J gene end by 5 bases; junction bases not matched to a gene: 9. Full variable domain (remainder filled in from reference TRBV11-1 and TRBJ2-7): EAEVAQSPRYKITEKSQAVAFWCDPISGHATLYWYRQILGQGPELLVQFQDESVVDDSQLPKDRFSAERLKGVDSTLKIQPAELGDSAMYLCASSRTSGVRNEQYFGPGTRLTVT.